The 24 T cell receptor beta chains reported below all come from one sample, sequenced in a study of shared clonotypes between healthy human individuals. The repertoire was sequenced with immunoSEQ multiplex PCR; TCRdb's copy has only in-frame clones and lacks some. The sample shows around 2.5 million clones, more than 85% of them seen only once. The sequenced sample consisted of naive CD4+ T cells from PBMCs. Subset denoted: CD45RA+ positively selected. Receptor source: a man aged 18 to 30 in good health. Some clones in this sample may be carry-over from other donors' samples.

V and J are TRBV5-4 and TRBJ2-1; D call uncertain. CDR1 and CDR2 (germline): SGHNT, YYREEE (reference sequence). V was pared by 2 bases and J by 8 bases, with 14 bases between. The CDR3 contains 14 residues. The CDR3 sequence is CASSFGIRSHEQFF. CDR3 in DNA: TGTGCCAGCAGCTTTGGGATCAGAAGTCATGAGCAGTTCTTC.

This clone has more than one count but fewer than ten. This specimen includes other DNA sequences encoding the same CDR3. V usage is TRBV25-1 and J usage is TRBJ1-1; D gene ambiguous. The CDR3 consists of 14 residues. The germline V gene has CDR1 MGHDK and CDR2 SYGVNS. The V gene lost 1 base and the J gene lost 1 base, with 7 bases spanning the gap. For the CDR3, the DNA is TGTGCCAGCAGTGAATCTGGAGAGAACACTGAAGCTTTCTTT. Protein: CASSESGENTEAFF.

The gene calls are TRBV7-2 and TRBJ1-2; unclear D gene. Trimming pared 3 bases from V and 4 bases from J, leaving 9 bases between. The CDR3 has 13 amino acids. Per the germline V gene, CDR1 is SGHTA and CDR2 is FQGNSA. The CDR3 spells CASSFSGVYGYTF. CDR3 nucleotide sequence: TGTGCCAGCAGCTTCTCCGGGGTCTATGGCTACACCTTC. Based on the CDR3 plus reference TRBV7-2 and TRBJ1-2, the full variable domain is GAGVSQSPSNKVTEKGKDVELRCDPISGHTALYWYRQSLGQGLEFLIYFQGNSAPDKSGLPSDRFSAERTGGSVSTLTIQRTQQEDSAVYLCASSFSGVYGYTFGSGTRLTVV.

V is TRBV5-1 and J is TRBJ2-1; possible D gene TRBD1, 6 bases. The V end was cut by 4 bases, the J end by 9 bases, with 20 bases between. There are 15 residues in the CDR3. CDR1 is SGHRS, CDR2 YFSETQ, per germline. In nucleotides, the CDR3 is TGCGCCAGCAGCCCACAGGGTTCAGCATTCGGTGAGCAGTTCTTC. This encodes CASSPQGSAFGEQFF.

The chain uses TRBV7-8 and TRBJ2-5; D is undetermined. The CDR3 runs 13 residues. The V and J ends lost 5 bases and 2 bases respectively, with 9 bases between them. Germline V gene sequence: CDR1 SGHVS, CDR2 FQNEAQ. CDR3: CASSPGLQETQYF. CDR3 bases: TGTGCCAGCAGCCCAGGCCTTCAAGAGACCCAGTACTTC.

CDR3 in amino acids: CASSISVGDSYGYTF. In DNA, the CDR3 is TGTGCCAGTAGTATATCAGTCGGGGACAGTTATGGCTACACCTTC. This chain uses TRBV19 with TRBJ1-2, with 7 positions matching TRBD1. CDR1 and CDR2 (germline): LNHDA, SQIVND (reference sequence). The CDR3 totals 15 residues. The V gene end was trimmed by 2 bases and the J gene end by 5 bases; junction bases not matched to a gene: 8.

This sequence joins TRBV6-6 and TRBJ2-7; D remains unclear. Germline V gene sequence: CDR1 MNHNY, CDR2 SVGAGI (reference sequence). This CDR3 has 12 residues. Trimming cost V 1 base and J 6 bases, with 7 bases left between them. CDR3 residues: CASSYYGPEQYF. CDR3 bases: TGTGCCAGCAGTTACTATGGACCCGAGCAGTACTTC.

This chain links TRBV2 with TRBJ1-5; weak D call: TRBD1 (5 bases). Germline V gene data show CDR1 as SNHLY and CDR2 as FYNNEI. This CDR3 is built from 12 residues. Trimming stripped 6 bases from V and 11 bases from J, with 14 bases between. The CDR3 loop reads CASRTTRGTQHF. CDR3 coding DNA: TGTGCCAGCAGAACCACCCGGGGGACCCAGCATTTT.

V and J are TRBV10-1 and TRBJ2-7, with a tentative D call TRBD1 (6 bases). Germline V gene lookup returns CDR1 WNHNN and CDR2 SYGVQD (reference sequence). V was pared by 0 bases and J by 0 bases, with 9 bases between. CDR3 length equals 15 residues. CDR3 in DNA: TGCGCCAGCAGTGAGTCCGTGGGACACTCCTACGAGCAGTACTTC. Translating it yields CASSESVGHSYEQYF.

Remarks on this clone: This specimen includes other DNA sequences encoding the same CDR3. The gene calls are TRBV7-2 and TRBJ1-2; D is perhaps TRBD1 (6 bases). This CDR3 is 14 amino acids long. V was clipped by 1 base and J by 2 bases, with 8 bases between them. Germline-derived CDR1 and CDR2 are SGHTA and FQGNSA. CDR3 DNA: TGTGCCAGCAGCTTAGGAGGGGGAAACTATGGCTACACCTTC. This gives the protein CASSLGGGNYGYTF.

The chain links TRBV28 to TRBJ2-3; a possible D gene is TRBD2 (6 bases). Trimming removed 6 bases from V and 1 base from J, with 8 bases in between. The CDR3 is 13 amino acids. Per the germline V gene, CDR1 is MDHEN and CDR2 is SYDVKM. The CDR3 reads CASRASGTDTQYF. The CDR3 DNA reads TGTGCCAGCAGAGCTAGCGGCACAGATACGCAGTATTTT.

On this clone: Other nucleotide sequences from this sample produce the same CDR3. The rearrangement uses TRBV7-9 and TRBJ2-7, with D perhaps being TRBD1 or TRBD2 (6 bases each). From germline, CDR1 is SEHNR and CDR2 FQNEAQ (reference sequence). This CDR3 comprises 14 residues. V gave up 1 base and J gave up 2 bases, with 9 bases separating them. CDR3 DNA: TGTGCCAGCAGCTTAGGGGGGGCGACCTACGAGCAGTACTTC. It is translated as CASSLGGATYEQYF.

As regards this clone: Different DNA sequences within this sample yield the same CDR3. The V gene is TRBV11-2, the J gene TRBJ2-1, with TRBD2 matching 11 bases. The V segment lost 4 bases and the J segment 3 bases; nucleotides outside the gene matches: 2. The V gene's germline CDR1 is SGHAT and CDR2 FQNNGV. This CDR3 is 15 amino acids long. CDR3 protein: CASSSGLADYNEQFF. In nucleotides, the CDR3 is TGTGCCAGCAGCTCGGGACTAGCGGACTACAATGAGCAGTTCTTC.

In the case of this clone: This sample also contains other DNA sequences that code for the same CDR3. The rearrangement uses TRBV28 and TRBJ2-6; maybe TRBD2 (6 bases). Germline CDR1 and CDR2: MDHEN and SYDVKM. This CDR3 has 15 residues. Trimming cost V 3 bases and J 2 bases, with 8 bases left between them. This CDR3 is CASSLRGAGANVLTF. The DNA of the CDR3 is TGTGCCAGCAGTTTGCGGGGAGCTGGGGCCAACGTCCTGACTTTC.

V is TRBV7-2 and J is TRBJ2-7; D may correspond to TRBD1 or TRBD2 (5 bases each). The CDR3 length is 15 residues. V was pared by 2 bases and J by 2 bases, with 13 bases between. In germline, CDR1 is SGHTA, CDR2 FQGNSA. The CDR3 region is CASSLTFGATYEQYF. The DNA of the CDR3 is TGTGCCAGCAGCTTAACCTTCGGGGCCACCTACGAGCAGTACTTC. The complete variable domain, with remaining parts taken from reference TRBV7-2 and TRBJ2-7, reads GAGVSQSPSNKVTEKGKDVELRCDPISGHTALYWYRQSLGQGLEFLIYFQGNSAPDKSGLPSDRFSAERTGGSVSTLTIQRTQQEDSAVYLCASSLTFGATYEQYFGPGTRLTVT.

The chain has TRBV28 and TRBJ2-2; the D gene is possibly TRBD1 (6 bases). V dropped 5 bases and J dropped 0 bases, with 13 bases sitting between them. CDR1 and CDR2 from the germline V gene are MDHEN and SYDVKM. This CDR3 region has 16 residues. As DNA, the CDR3 is TGTGCCAGCAGTCCTTACAGGGCTACGAACACCGGGGAGCTGTTTTTT. Encoded protein: CASSPYRATNTGELFF. The whole variable domain, filled in from reference TRBV28 and TRBJ2-2, reads DVKVTQSSRYLVKRTGEKVFLECVQDMDHENMFWYRQDPGLGLRLIYFSYDVKMKEKGDIPEGYSVSREKKERFSLILESASTNQTSMYLCASSPYRATNTGELFFGEGSRLTVL.

The V gene is TRBV7-9, the J gene TRBJ2-1, with D possibly TRBD2 on 7 matching bases. Germline CDR1 SEHNR, CDR2 FQNEAQ (reference sequence). CDR3 length: 17 amino acids. The V end lost 2 bases, the J end lost 7 bases, and 21 bases lay between the germline ends. This chain's CDR3 is CASSLIGGKRDWNEQFF. The CDR3 DNA follows: TGTGCCAGCAGCTTAATAGGGGGTAAGCGGGACTGGAATGAGCAGTTCTTC. Full variable domain (missing parts from reference TRBV7-9 and TRBJ2-1): DTGVSQNPRHKITKRGQNVTFRCDPISEHNRLYWYRQTLGQGPEFLTYFQNEAQLEKSRLLSDRFSAERPKGSFSTLEIQRTEQGDSAMYLCASSLIGGKRDWNEQFFGPGTRLTVL.

J is TRBJ1-2 and V is TRBV5-4, with D possibly being TRBD1 (6 bases). Per the germline V gene, CDR1 is SGHNT and CDR2 is YYREEE (reference sequence). The V and J ends lost 4 bases and 4 bases respectively, with 11 bases between them. This CDR3 is built from 13 residues. In nucleotides, the CDR3 is TGTGCCAGCAGCGCCGAAGGGGGCTATGGCTACACCTTC. This gives the protein CASSAEGGYGYTF. Full variable domain (missing parts from reference TRBV5-4 and TRBJ1-2): ETGVTQSPTHLIKTRGQQVTLRCSSQSGHNTVSWYQQALGQGPQFIFQYYREEENGRGNFPPRFSGLQFPNYSSELNVNALELDDSALYLCASSAEGGYGYTFGSGTRLTVV.

V is TRBV28 and J is TRBJ1-1, with D perhaps TRBD1 (5 bases). From germline, CDR1 is MDHEN and CDR2 SYDVKM. This CDR3 spans 16 amino acids. Trimming removed 6 bases at V and 2 bases at J, with 19 bases between. Here the CDR3 reads CASSPGGQGLNTEAFF. For the CDR3, the DNA is TGTGCCAGCAGCCCGGGGGGTCAGGGACTTAACACTGAAGCTTTCTTT.

The V and J genes are TRBV28 and TRBJ1-2; unclear D gene. V gave up 6 bases and J gave up 3 bases, with 14 bases separating them. CDR1 is MDHEN, CDR2 SYDVKM, per germline. The CDR3 runs 14 residues. CDR3 region: CASRGSGVYYGYTF. The CDR3 DNA follows: TGTGCCAGCAGAGGGTCTGGGGTTTACTATGGCTACACCTTC.

For this clone: The same CDR3 arises from other DNA sequences in this sample as well. This chain links TRBV5-1 with TRBJ2-7; D is possibly TRBD1 or TRBD2 (5 bases each). Looked up from germline, CDR1 is SGHRS and CDR2 is YFSETQ. With 3 bases removed from V and 5 bases from J, the gap between germline ends came to 9 bases. This CDR3 is 12 amino acids long. For the CDR3, the DNA is TGCGCCAGCAGCTCCGGGACGGACGAGCAGTACTTC. Its protein is CASSSGTDEQYF.

This chain connects TRBV11-2 to TRBJ2-5; tentative D call: TRBD1 (6 bases). V lost 3 bases and J lost 8, with 10 bases in between. Germline V gene data show CDR1 as SGHAT and CDR2 as FQNNGV. The CDR3 loop spans 12 amino acids. For the CDR3, the DNA is TGTGCCAGCAGCTTTGATGGGACAACCCAGTACTTC. Protein product: CASSFDGTTQYF.

V usage is TRBV18 and J usage is TRBJ2-7; TRBD2 aligns across 10 bases. Germline V gene data show CDR1 as KGHSH and CDR2 as LQKENI. V dropped 3 bases and J dropped 5; count of bases not matched to a gene: 10. The CDR3 spans 16 residues. In DNA form, the CDR3 reads TGTGCCAGCTCACCTTGGACTAGCGGACTCAGGGACGAGCAGTACTTC. It is translated as CASSPWTSGLRDEQYF.

The sample holds one count of this clone. The J gene is TRBJ2-5, the V gene TRBV19; weak D call: TRBD1 (6 bases). The CDR3 contains 14 residues. The germline V gene encodes CDR1 LNHDA and CDR2 SQIVND (reference sequence). V gave up 3 bases and J gave up 3 bases, with 11 bases separating them. CDR3 sequence reads: CASSIQGLEETQYF. The DNA for the CDR3 is TGTGCCAGTAGTATCCAGGGGCTGGAAGAGACCCAGTACTTC.